The clone carrying this T cell receptor beta chain has a handful of counts. Antigen specificity is unknown. Preparing the TCRbeta library involved the use of unique molecular identifiers. From the PCR reads, TCRdb called clonotypes with MiXCR, one entry per CDR3 protein. The sample lists about a million distinct CDR3 sequences; about 26% were seen once. These data come from a study of T-cell reconstitution after alpha-beta-depleted transplantation in children. Whole-study findings and limits: Expanded clones from the graft, numbering several hundred, reportedly supplied alpha-beta T cells about two months after transplant. After one year, T-cell counts and TCRbeta diversity mostly came from new T cells. For some patients, TCRbeta diversity was high at day 60 because of recipient T cells and thymic progenitors that survived.

The V and J ends lost 3 bases and 3 bases, in that order; junction bases with no gene match: 11. Germline CDR1 is DFQATT and CDR2 is SNEGSKA (reference sequence). This CDR3 region has 15 residues. The rearrangement uses TRBV20-1 and TRBJ2-7; 7 nucleotides agree with TRBD2. The source is a boy less than two years old who had a stem cell transplant for SCID, so the T cells may come from the graft donor. The starting material was PBMCs, mostly from graft donor cells, obtained 360 days after TCRalphabeta/CD19-depleted stem cell transplant. CDR3 DNA: TGCAGTGCTAGCCTCGGGACTACAAGCCTCTACGAGCAGTACTTC. Encoded protein: CSASLGTTSLYEQYF.